The next 7 T cell receptor beta chains were all read from a single sample in a study of T cells in Graves' hyperthyroidism and ophthalmopathy. RNA transcripts were the template for amplifying TCR beta CDR3 regions. The HTBI set primed first-round TCR CDR3 RT-PCR. TCRdb ran MiXCR on the multiplex PCR reads and lists one entry per CDR3 protein. The sample contains about 600,000 distinct CDR3 sequences, approximately 15% of which appear only once. Specimen: blood. The source is a woman aged 18-35 years with Graves' ophthalmopathy.

The table lists this clonotype with many counts. V and J are TRBV28 and TRBJ2-7; 10 positions match TRBD1. The CDR3 is 16 residues long. Germline values: CDR1 MDHEN, CDR2 SYDVKM. V was clipped by 4 bases and J by 2 bases; unmatched bases: 8. The CDR3 region has the DNA TGTGCCAGCAGTTCTCATTCGGGACAGGGGACCTACGAGCAGTACTTC. It translates to CASSSHSGQGTYEQYF.

V gene TRBV19 combines with J gene TRBJ2-2; 8 nucleotides line up with TRBD2. V shed 5 bases, J shed 3 bases, and the junction held 11 bases outside the gene matches. The germline CDR1 and CDR2 sequences are LNHDA and SQIVND (reference sequence). The CDR3 consists of 17 residues. The CDR3 spells CASSPRTSSLYTGELFF. The CDR3 region has the DNA TGTGCCAGTAGTCCACGGACTAGCTCCCTCTACACCGGGGAGCTGTTTTTT.

This clonotype came up a few times. The CDR3 protein is CATSDSPGELFF. The CDR3 coding sequence is TGTGCCACCAGTGATTCGCCCGGGGAGCTGTTTTTT. The chain links TRBV24-1 to TRBJ2-2; the D is unclear. The CDR3 covers 12 residues. CDR1 is KGHDR, CDR2 SFDVKD, per germline. V was cut by 2 bases and J by 6 bases, with 3 bases left in between.

This clonotype was seen more than once but under ten times. The chain uses TRBV27 and TRBJ2-7, with D possibly matching TRBD2 (6 bases). This CDR3 has 15 amino acids. Per the germline V gene, CDR1 is MNHEY and CDR2 is SMNVEV (reference sequence). V dropped 7 bases and J dropped 5 bases, with 21 bases sitting between them. The CDR3 DNA reads as TGTGCCAGCACCAAAACGCGGGAAGTGGGGAACGAGCAGTACTTC. It encodes CASTKTREVGNEQYF.

The V call is TRBV28, the J call TRBJ1-2, with 10 bases matching TRBD1. The CDR3 consists of 16 residues. Germline loops: CDR1 MDHEN, CDR2 SYDVKM. The V gene end was trimmed by 2 bases and the J gene end by 5 bases; junction bases not matched to a gene: 8. CDR3 DNA: TGTGCCAGCAGTTTACCCGGGACAGGGGCCCAGTATGGCTACACCTTC. Translating it yields CASSLPGTGAQYGYTF.

This chain links TRBV20-1 with TRBJ2-7; D gene unclear. Trimming took 3 bases from V and 3 from J, leaving 9 bases between them. The CDR3 sequence is 12 residues long. CDR1 DFQATT and CDR2 SNEGSKA come from the germline V gene (reference sequence). The CDR3 loop is CSARADLYEQYF. In DNA form, the CDR3 reads TGCAGTGCTAGGGCTGACCTCTACGAGCAGTACTTC.

In its sample, this clonotype was seen many times. J is TRBJ2-1 and V is TRBV2; weak D call: TRBD2 (6 bases). Germline lookup yields CDR1 SNHLY and CDR2 FYNNEI. The CDR3 loop spans 14 amino acids. V lost 6 bases and J 7 bases, leaving 16 bases between the germline ends. In DNA form, the CDR3 reads TGTGCCAGCAGGTCGAGACTAGTTGGAAATGAGCAGTTCTTC. It codes for CASRSRLVGNEQFF.